Detailed here is one TCR beta chain. The antigen is not known. The ends were cut back, 3 bases at V and 3 bases at J, with 17 bases in the middle. Germline V gene sequence: CDR1 DFQATT, CDR2 SNEGSKA (reference sequence). The CDR3 spans 15 residues. Sequencing in the ViraFEST assay came after antigen-specific CD4+ T cells had been expanded with viral peptide pools, which were used to stimulate PBMC. When around 9 days of culture had elapsed, CD4+ T cells were isolated. Two-dose BNT162b2 or mRNA-1273 vaccination was given to participants. All vaccine recipients tested negative for nucleocapsid antibodies and had never contracted SARS-CoV-2 infection. Some clones are missing from TCRdb's copy, which holds only in-frame ones; the method was immunoSEQ multiplex PCR. Among more than 20,000 clones listed, 65% to 80% were seen once. The data belong to a study of vaccination effects on CD4 cells after COVID-19. Study in general: The post-vaccine samples were taken, at the median, 72 days after the second dose.

Whole-study findings and limits: Late post-vaccination, clones induced by infection and those induced by vaccine underwent marked clonal contraction. Few convalescent patients were studied, and early post-infection samples were lacking.

This TCR was sampled from a human donor who received a COVID-19 vaccine. This sequence joins TRBV20-1 and TRBJ1-1, with a possible D match to TRBD1 (6 bases). The sample here was CD4+ T cells from PBMCs cultured with HCoV-NL63 spike peptides, taken after COVID-19 vaccination. The chain's CDR3 is CSASDGGRSDTEAFF. Written as DNA, the CDR3 is TGCAGTGCTAGTGATGGGGGGCGATCGGACACTGAAGCTTTCTTT.